Detailed here is one T cell receptor (beta chain). The antigen is undetermined. The germline V gene encodes CDR1 SQVTM and CDR2 ANQGSEA. This CDR3 is built from 16 residues. Trimming removed 1 base at V and 1 base at J, with 14 bases between. Terminally differentiated effector memory CD45RA+ cells were excluded from the naive CD8 cells, which were CD45RO-negative and positively selected for CCR7. Per sorted-subset replicate PCR, input was about 180 ng DNA, representing about 32,000 T cell genomes. Using immunoSEQ multiplex PCR, the repertoire was profiled, and TCRdb retains in-frame clones only, with some absent. Of some 800,000 clones detected, around 93% appear once; the ten largest clones hold 24%. The sample is drawn from a study of shared clonotypes between healthy human individuals. The study's findings and limits: Naive subsets tended to show greater estimated richness than memory subsets. The sole specimen, blood, was sampled, and tissue repertoires likely differ.

Sequencing was performed on naive CD8+ T cells sorted from blood. This chain joins TRBV29-1 and TRBJ2-1, with D possibly being TRBD1 or TRBD2 (6 bases each). This clonotype was sampled from a young man in good health. The CDR3 bases are TGCAGCGTTGAAGGGCGGGGACAAGGGTCCTACAATGAGCAGTTCTTC. Its translation: CSVEGRGQGSYNEQFF.